Sequencing of this T cell receptor (beta chain) was carried out in a study of early T cells in non-severe SARS-CoV-2 infection. Study in general: Sequencing was performed on bulk RNA from unsorted whole blood, leaving chains unpaired. Study outcomes and limitations: A preference for anti-spike CD8 responses marked VDJdb matching, which missed private and CD4 specificities.

The library protocol tagged individual cDNA molecules with unique molecular identifiers. In TCRdb, the 5' RACE reads were re-called with MiXCR into one record per CDR3 protein. This table holds tens of thousands of distinct CDR3 sequences, around an eighth found once. Details on this clonotype: Its antigen is not known.

CDR1 SGHTS and CDR2 YDEGEE come from the germline V gene. There are 13 residues in the CDR3. V lost 8 bases to trimming and J lost 4 bases, with 15 bases between them. The specimen was whole blood. This receptor was obtained from an adult who was a healthcare worker with PCR-confirmed SARS-CoV-2 infection or an uninfected control (not recorded which). V usage is TRBV5-8 and J usage is TRBJ1-1; TRBD1 might be the D (6 bases). This chain's CDR3 is CARNNRDFTEAFF. CDR3 DNA sequence: TGTGCCAGGAATAACAGGGATTTCACTGAAGCTTTCTTT. The complete variable domain, with remaining parts taken from reference TRBV5-8 and TRBJ1-1, reads EAGVTQSPTHLIKTRGQQATLRCSPISGHTSVYWYQQALGLGLQFLLWYDEGEERNRGNFPPRFSGRQFPNYSSELNVNALELEDSALYLCARNNRDFTEAFFGQGTRLTVV.